This T cell receptor (beta chain) is from a study of pediatric ulcerative colitis. Study-level information: Most patients had pancolitis, and two had left-sided colitis.

Rectal tissue came from one to two pinch biopsies taken at colonoscopy. No immunosuppressive drugs were given to ulcerative colitis patients before diagnostic colonoscopy. Turning to this clone: Its antigen is not known.

The survey-level immunoSEQ assay was used. The repertoire was sequenced with immunoSEQ multiplex PCR; TCRdb's copy has only in-frame clones and lacks some. The profile shows tens of thousands of clones, less than 80% of them singletons. Study-level findings and limits: Rectal repertoires separated controls, mild-moderate and acute severe colitis.

Trimming took 0 bases from V and 0 from J, leaving 18 bases between them. Per germline, CDR1 MGHRA and CDR2 YSYEKL. The CDR3 loop spans 19 amino acids. The sequence came from a boy under 18 with moderate ulcerative colitis. The chain uses TRBV4-1 and TRBJ2-1; D is unresolved. The source material was gut tissue. The CDR3 loop reads CASSQDSELGGSSYNEQFF. The CDR3 region has the DNA TGCGCCAGCAGCCAAGATAGTGAGTTAGGCGGTAGCTCCTACAATGAGCAGTTCTTC.